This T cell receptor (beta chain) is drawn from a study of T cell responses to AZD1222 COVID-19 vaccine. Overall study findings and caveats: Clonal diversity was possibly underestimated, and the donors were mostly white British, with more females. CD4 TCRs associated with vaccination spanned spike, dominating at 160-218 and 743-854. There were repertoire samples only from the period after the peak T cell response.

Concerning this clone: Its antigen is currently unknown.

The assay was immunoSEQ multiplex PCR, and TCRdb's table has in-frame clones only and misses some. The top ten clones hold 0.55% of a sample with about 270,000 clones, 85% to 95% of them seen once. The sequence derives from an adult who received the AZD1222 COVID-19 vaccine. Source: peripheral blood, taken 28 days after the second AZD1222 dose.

The CDR3 loop reads CASSTGSRPAGFSYEQYF. CDR3 coding DNA: TGTGCCAGCAGCACGGGATCCCGGCCAGCGGGCTTCTCCTACGAGCAGTACTTC. V and J are TRBV14 and TRBJ2-7; a possible D gene is TRBD2 (6 bases). The CDR3 extends over 18 amino acids. Germline CDR1 reads SGHDN; CDR2 reads FVKESK. V gave up 5 bases and J gave up 0 bases, with 23 bases separating them. Complete variable domain (other parts from reference TRBV14 and TRBJ2-7): EAGVTQFPSHSVIEKGQTVTLRCDPISGHDNLYWYRRVMGKEIKFLLHFVKESKQDESGMPNNRFLAERTGGTYSTLKVQPAELEDSGVYFCASSTGSRPAGFSYEQYFGPGTRLTVT.